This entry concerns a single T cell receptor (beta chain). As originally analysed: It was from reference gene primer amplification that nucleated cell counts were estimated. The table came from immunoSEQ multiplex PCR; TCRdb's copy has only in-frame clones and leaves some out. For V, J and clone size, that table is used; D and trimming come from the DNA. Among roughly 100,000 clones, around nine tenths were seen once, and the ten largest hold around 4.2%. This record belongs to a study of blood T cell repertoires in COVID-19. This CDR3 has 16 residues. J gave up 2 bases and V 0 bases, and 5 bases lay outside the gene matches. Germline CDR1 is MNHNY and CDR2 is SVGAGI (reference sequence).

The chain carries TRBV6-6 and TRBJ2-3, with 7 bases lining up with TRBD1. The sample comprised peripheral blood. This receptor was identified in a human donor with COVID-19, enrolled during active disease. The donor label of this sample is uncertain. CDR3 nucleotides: TGTGCCAGCAGTTACTCCCACAGGGGATTCACAGATACGCAGTATTTT. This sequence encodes CASSYSHRGFTDTQYF.